These T cell receptor beta chains were read from a single sample in a study of blood T cell repertoires in COVID-19. The assay was immunoSEQ multiplex PCR, and TCRdb's table has in-frame clones only and misses some. This sample has roughly 290,000 clones; around 89% occur once, and the top ten carry 0.7% to 0.9%. Specimen: peripheral blood. The receptors were gathered from a man aged 25-40 years with acute or convalescent COVID-19. Each CDR3 is given with its conserved first and last residue. D genes are given only for firm matches. Not every row has a clone size; where given, it reads once, few, many or a size class.

size | J | V | D | DNA | CDR3
- | TRBJ1-1 | TRBV5-1 | - | TGCGCCAGCAGACCGGGAGGGGCAGACAACACTGAAGCTTTCTTT | CASRPGGADNTEAFF
- | TRBJ2-7 | TRBV29-1 | TRBD1 | TGCAGCGTGAGGGACAGGGTCTCATGGGAGCAGTACTTC | CSVRDRVSWEQYF
few | TRBJ1-5 | TRBV21-1 | - | TGTGCCAGCAGCCTGGGGACAGGAAGCAATCAGCCCCAGCATTTT | CASSLGTGSNQPQHF
once | TRBJ2-1 | TRBV5-5 | TRBD2 | TGTGCCAGCAGCTTAAGATCGGGACTAGCGGGAGTTTACAATGAGCAGTTCTTC | CASSLRSGLAGVYNEQFF
- | TRBJ1-1 | TRBV28 | TRBD1 | TGTGCCAGCAGTACGGGACAGCGGAACACTGAAGCTTTCTTT | CASSTGQRNTEAFF
- | TRBJ1-5 | TRBV28 | - | TGTGCCAGTACTACAGGTCTCAATCAGCCCCAGCATTTT | CASTTGLNQPQHF
- | TRBJ1-2 | TRBV28 | - | TGTGCCAGCAGCCCAATCAACAGGGCTAACTATGGCTACACCTTC | CASSPINRANYGYTF
- | TRBJ1-2 | TRBV7-9 | TRBD1 | TGTGCCAGCAGCTTAATGGAGACAGGGGGCTATGGCTACACCTTC | CASSLMETGGYGYTF
- | TRBJ2-3 | TRBV5-6 | TRBD2 | TGTGCCAGCAGCTGGACCTTAGCGGGGGGAACAGATACGCAGTATTTT | CASSWTLAGGTDTQYF
- | TRBJ2-2 | TRBV7-7 | TRBD2 | TGTGCTAGCAGCGCCGGGACTAGCGGGAGGGACGGGGAGCTGTTTTTT | CASSAGTSGRDGELFF
- | TRBJ2-2 | TRBV28 | TRBD1 | TGTGCCAGCAGTTTCAGGACAGGGGGTCTACGGGAGCTGTTTTTT | CASSFRTGGLRELFF
- | TRBJ2-7 | TRBV5-1 | - | TGCGCCAGCAGCTTGAGCATAAGGGTAGGGGGCTACGAGCAGTACTTC | CASSLSIRVGGYEQYF
- | TRBJ1-6 | TRBV9 | - | TGTGCCAGCAGCGTTCAAGGGGGGGAAGGTTCACCCCTCCACTTT | CASSVQGGEGSPLHF
- | TRBJ1-5 | TRBV27 | TRBD1 | TGTGCCAGCAGTTCTCGGACAGGGCATAGCAATCAGCCCCAGCATTTT | CASSSRTGHSNQPQHF
- | TRBJ2-1 | TRBV21-1 | - | TGTGCCAGCAGCACTCCGGGACTAGCTTCCTACAATGAGCAGTTCTTC | CASSTPGLASYNEQFF
- | TRBJ1-2 | TRBV19 | - | TGTGCCAGTAGTATAGACAGATTCTATGGCTACACCTTC | CASSIDRFYGYTF
- | TRBJ2-2 | TRBV18 | - | TGTGCCAGTACGAATTACCTAAGCACCGGGGAGCTGTTTTTT | CASTNYLSTGELFF
- | TRBJ2-7 | TRBV10-2 | - | TGCGCCAGCGGGAGACAGGCGGACTACGAGCAGTACTTC | CASGRQADYEQYF
- | TRBJ1-5 | TRBV7-2 | - | TGTGCCAGCAGGCACCAGGCTACAGGGAATCAGCCCCAGCATTTT | CASRHQATGNQPQHF
- | TRBJ1-1 | TRBV19 | - | TGTGCCAGTAGTATAGACCTCGCGGTAACTGAAGCTTTCTTT | CASSIDLAVTEAFF
- | TRBJ2-3 | TRBV7-3 | - | TGTGCCAGCAGCTTACAGGGATCAGATACGCAGTATTTT | CASSLQGSDTQYF
- | TRBJ2-7 | TRBV4-2 | - | TGTGCCAGCAGCCAATGGGACACTTCCTACGAGCAGTACTTC | CASSQWDTSYEQYF
many | TRBJ1-5 | TRBV6-4 | - | TGTGCCAGCAGTGCAGACATCAATCAGCCCCAGCATTTT | CASSADINQPQHF
- | TRBJ2-1 | TRBV7-3 | TRBD2 | TGTGCCAGCAGCTCCACCCCTTCAGCGGGAGTCGGAAATGAGCAGTTCTTC | CASSSTPSAGVGNEQFF
- | TRBJ2-2 | TRBV5-1 | - | TGCGCCAGCAGCACAAGTTATAGCGCCGGGGAGCTGTTTTTT | CASSTSYSAGELFF
- | TRBJ2-5 | TRBV30 | - | TGTGCCTGGAGTTCATCACTAGCCCGAGGGGAGACCCAGTACTTC | CAWSSSLARGETQYF
- | TRBJ2-1 | TRBV4-2 | TRBD2 | TGTGCCAGCAGCCAAGATTTCGGGACTAGCCTATACAATGAGCAGTTCTTC | CASSQDFGTSLYNEQFF
- | TRBJ1-6 | TRBV27 | TRBD1 | TGTGCCAGCAGCCGGACAGGCGCCAATTCACCCCTCCACTTT | CASSRTGANSPLHF
once | TRBJ2-2 | TRBV7-8 | TRBD1 | TGTGCCAGCAGGGACAGGATTAACACCGGGGAGCTGTTTTTT | CASRDRINTGELFF
once | TRBJ1-1 | TRBV28 | - | TGTGCCAGCAGGACCCCAGGAGGGTTCGCGAACACTGAAGCTTTCTTT | CASRTPGGFANTEAFF
- | TRBJ1-5 | TRBV5-1 | - | TGCGCCAGCAGCTTGGAGGGGTTTCATCAGCCCCAGCATTTT | CASSLEGFHQPQHF
- | TRBJ2-7 | TRBV14 | TRBD2 | TGTGCCAGCAGCCAAGGGTGGGGGGGCTACGAGCAGTACTTC | CASSQGWGGYEQYF
once | TRBJ1-1 | TRBV7-8 | - | TGTGCCAGCAGCTTAATGGGGGGGGTAAACACTGAAGCTTTCTTT | CASSLMGGVNTEAFF
- | TRBJ2-3 | TRBV24-1 | - | TGTGCCACCAGACCGACAGGAAGTACAGATACGCAGTATTTT | CATRPTGSTDTQYF
- | TRBJ2-7 | TRBV6-5 | TRBD1 | TGTGCCAGCAGTTTCGGACAGGGGGTTGGCGAGCAGTACTTC | CASSFGQGVGEQYF
- | TRBJ1-4 | TRBV28 | TRBD1 | TGTGCCAGCAGTGGTCGGGGACAGGGTTTTGAAAAACTGTTTTTT | CASSGRGQGFEKLFF
- | TRBJ1-1 | TRBV19 | TRBD1 | TGTGCCAGTAGTTCGGGACAGGGGGCGGACACTGAAGCTTTCTTT | CASSSGQGADTEAFF
- | TRBJ2-7 | TRBV27 | - | TGTGCCAGCAGTTCCCCAGGGAGGAGCTCCTACGAGCAGTACTTC | CASSSPGRSSYEQYF
few | TRBJ1-2 | TRBV27 | TRBD1 | TGTGCCAGCAGTCTTCAGGGGGCTTTTGGCTACACCTTC | CASSLQGAFGYTF
- | TRBJ1-5 | TRBV3-1/TRBV3-2 | - | TGTGCCAGCAGCCAAGACAGGGAACAGCCCCAGCATTTT | CASSQDREQPQHF
once | TRBJ2-3 | TRBV27 | TRBD2 | TGTGCCAGCAGTTTAAGAGCGGGAGGGCCAGATACGCAGTATTTT | CASSLRAGGPDTQYF
- | TRBJ1-5 | TRBV7-2 | - | TGTGCCAGCAGCTCAGGCGTCAGGGGCCAGCCCCAGCATTTT | CASSSGVRGQPQHF
- | TRBJ2-2 | TRBV14 | TRBD1 | TGTGCCAGCACATACAGGGGCACCGGGGAGCTGTTTTTT | CASTYRGTGELFF